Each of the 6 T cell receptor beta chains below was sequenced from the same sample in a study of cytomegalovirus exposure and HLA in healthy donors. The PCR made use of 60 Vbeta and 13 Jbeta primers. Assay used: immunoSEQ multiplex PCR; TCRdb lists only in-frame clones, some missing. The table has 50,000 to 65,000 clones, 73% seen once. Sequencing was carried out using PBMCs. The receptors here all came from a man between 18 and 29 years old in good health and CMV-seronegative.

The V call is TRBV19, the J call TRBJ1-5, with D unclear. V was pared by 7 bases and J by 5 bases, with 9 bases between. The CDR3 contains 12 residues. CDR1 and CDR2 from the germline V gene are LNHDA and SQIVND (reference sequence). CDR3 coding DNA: TGTGCCAGTACGGCACGGGATCAGCCCCAGCATTTT. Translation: CASTARDQPQHF.

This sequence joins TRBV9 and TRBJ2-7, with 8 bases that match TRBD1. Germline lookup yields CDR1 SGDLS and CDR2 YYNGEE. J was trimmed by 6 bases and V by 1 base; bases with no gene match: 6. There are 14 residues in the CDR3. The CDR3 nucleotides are TGTGCCAGCAGCGTACACCAGGGGGCAGCCGAGCAGTACTTC. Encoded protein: CASSVHQGAAEQYF.

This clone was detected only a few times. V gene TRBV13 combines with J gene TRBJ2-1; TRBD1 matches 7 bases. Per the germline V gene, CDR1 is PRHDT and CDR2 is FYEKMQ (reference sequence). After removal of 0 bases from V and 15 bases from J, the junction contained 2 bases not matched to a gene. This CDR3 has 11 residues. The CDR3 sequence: CASSLGQGPFF. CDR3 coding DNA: TGTGCCAGCAGCTTAGGACAGGGGCCGTTCTTC.

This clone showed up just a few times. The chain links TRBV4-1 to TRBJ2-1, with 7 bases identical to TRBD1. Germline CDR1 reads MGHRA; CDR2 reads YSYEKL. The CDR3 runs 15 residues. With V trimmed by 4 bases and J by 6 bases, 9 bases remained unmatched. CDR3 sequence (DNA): TGCGCCAGCAGCCCCATGGCAGGGGGAAGCAATGAGCAGTTCTTC. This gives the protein CASSPMAGGSNEQFF.

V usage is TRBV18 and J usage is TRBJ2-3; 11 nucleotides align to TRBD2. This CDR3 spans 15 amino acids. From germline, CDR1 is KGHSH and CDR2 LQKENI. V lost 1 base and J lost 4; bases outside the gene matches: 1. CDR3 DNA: TGTGCCAGCTCACCACGTAGCGGGAGGGCAGATACGCAGTATTTT. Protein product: CASSPRSGRADTQYF.

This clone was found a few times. The CDR3 reads CASSPSNYGYTF. In DNA form, the CDR3 reads TGTGCCAGCAGCCCCTCGAACTATGGCTACACCTTC. The chain couples TRBV7-9 to TRBJ1-2; D ambiguous. V lost 5 bases and J lost 2, with 6 bases in between. The V gene's germline CDR1 is SEHNR and CDR2 FQNEAQ (reference sequence). This CDR3 has 12 residues.